This is a list of T cell receptor beta chains from one sample in a study of identical twins. One entry per CDR3 protein results from TCRdb running MiXCR on the 5' RACE reads. This table holds some 460,000 distinct CDR3 sequences, approximately 15% found once. The data also belong to a second study, concerning yellow fever vaccine responses in identical twins.

What was sequenced was CD4+ T cells sorted from blood. Every receptor here comes from a woman aged 18-29 years in good health. The CDR3 runs from the conserved cysteine through the conserved F or W. The D gene is left open where the match is weak. The size of a clone is reported for some rows only, either as once, few or many, or as a class for expanded clones.

V,size,J,D,CDR3,DNA
TRBV7-2,NA,TRBJ2-1,NA,CASSPTGGTNNEQFF,TGTGCCAGCAGCCCGACCGGGGGAACCAACAATGAGCAGTTCTTC
TRBV12-3/TRBV12-4,few,TRBJ1-1,NA,CASSLGQKKGTEAFF,TGTGCCAGCAGTTTAGGCCAGAAAAAGGGCACTGAAGCTTTCTTT
TRBV10-1,many,TRBJ2-1,NA,CASSESGSLGGKNEQFF,TGCGCCAGCAGTGAGTCAGGAAGTCTGGGGGGAAAAAATGAGCAGTTCTTC
TRBV5-6,few,TRBJ2-1,TRBD2,CASSFLTSGRDYNEQFF,TGTGCCAGCAGCTTTTTGACTAGCGGCCGGGATTACAATGAGCAGTTCTTC
TRBV25-1,NA,TRBJ2-2,NA,CASSDGTQGSGELFF,TGTGCCAGCAGTGATGGAACTCAGGGTTCCGGGGAGCTGTTTTTT
TRBV20-1,NA,TRBJ2-3,NA,CSARAASTDTQYF,TGCAGTGCGCGGGCTGCTAGCACAGATACGCAGTATTTT
TRBV11-1,NA,TRBJ2-2,TRBD1,CASSWRRGQGAPTGELFF,TGTGCCAGCAGCTGGAGGCGGGGACAGGGGGCGCCCACCGGGGAGCTGTTTTTT
TRBV28,NA,TRBJ2-7,NA,CATGRNEQYF,TGTGCCACCGGGCGGAACGAGCAGTACTTC
TRBV5-6,once,TRBJ1-1,NA,CASSLVGFYRVSSEAFF,TGTGCCAGCAGCTTGGTGGGGTTCTACAGGGTTTCGTCTGAAGCTTTCTTT
TRBV7-3,NA,TRBJ2-3,TRBD2,CASSPGVLAGGSTDTQYF,TGTGCCAGCAGCCCAGGGGTCCTAGCGGGGGGTAGCACAGATACGCAGTATTTT
TRBV10-3,few,TRBJ2-1,TRBD2,CAISEEASGKGEQFF,TGTGCCATCAGTGAGGAGGCTAGCGGGAAAGGTGAGCAGTTCTTC
TRBV2,NA,TRBJ2-3,NA,CASRRYFLAYTQYF,TGTGCCAGCAGGCGCTACTTCCTAGCGTATACGCAGTATTTT
TRBV20-1,few,TRBJ2-2,TRBD1,CSVGQGDTGELFF,TGCAGTGTGGGTCAGGGGGACACCGGGGAGCTGTTTTTT
TRBV7-9,few,TRBJ2-3,NA,CASSLGLSHTQYF,TGTGCCAGCAGCTTAGGGCTTTCCCATACGCAGTATTTT
TRBV15,NA,TRBJ2-3,TRBD2,CATSRDVAGNTDTQYF,TGTGCCACCAGCAGAGATGTAGCGGGGAACACAGATACGCAGTATTTT
TRBV10-3,NA,TRBJ2-5,TRBD2,CAISGLAGGPGETQYF,TGTGCCATCAGTGGGCTAGCGGGAGGGCCAGGGGAGACCCAGTACTTC
TRBV9,few,TRBJ2-7,NA,CASSRTWGEQYF,TGTGCCAGCAGTCGTACATGGGGGGAGCAGTACTTC
TRBV28,few,TRBJ2-7,NA,CASSFGSFGEQYF,TGTGCCAGCAGTTTCGGGTCTTTCGGGGAGCAGTACTTC
TRBV4-1,few,TRBJ2-2,NA,CASSEEGANTGELFF,TGCGCCAGCAGTGAAGAGGGGGCGAACACCGGGGAGCTGTTTTTT
TRBV5-4,NA,TRBJ2-1,NA,CASSPAIADYNEQFF,TGTGCCAGCAGCCCGGCAATAGCGGACTACAATGAGCAGTTCTTC
TRBV4-3,NA,TRBJ2-1,NA,CASSQDHGGRDEQFF,TGCGCCAGCAGCCAAGACCACGGAGGGCGGGATGAGCAGTTCTTC
TRBV5-4,NA,TRBJ2-3,TRBD2,CASSQKKTSGGAVDTQYF,TGTGCCAGCAGCCAAAAAAAAACTAGCGGGGGGGCCGTAGATACGCAGTATTTT
TRBV5-1,few,TRBJ2-7,NA,CASSFTLRTNREIYEQYF,TGCGCCAGCAGCTTTACTCTGCGAACTAACAGGGAAATCTACGAGCAGTACTTC
TRBV7-3,NA,TRBJ2-1,TRBD2,CASSLRFSGGANEQFF,TGTGCCAGCAGCTTAAGATTTAGCGGGGGGGCCAATGAGCAGTTCTTC
TRBV20-1,NA,TRBJ2-5,TRBD1,CSAEDRGVETQYF,TGCAGTGCTGAAGACAGGGGAGTGGAGACCCAGTACTTC